This TCR beta chain was retrieved from a study of blood T cells in healthy people across ages. For the study at large: Per two T cells, template switching captured roughly one barcoded beta molecule.

Alongside a J-beta primer mix, a sample-barcoded 5' primer served in a second PCR lasting about 7 to 11 cycles. TCRdb reprocessed the 5' RACE reads via MiXCR and lists one record per CDR3 protein. The sample holds around 1,700,000 distinct CDR3 sequences, roughly 30% seen once. This CDR3 is built from 13 residues. J lost 3 bases, V lost 9 bases, and 6 bases had no gene match. The germline V gene encodes CDR1 ENHRY and CDR2 SYGVKD. This clonotype was detected many times. Antigen specificity is unknown. General study findings and limits: Total diversity from one million sequenced T cells was likely underestimated.

The sequence derives from a woman aged 25 to 39 in good health. The chain is built from TRBV10-3 and TRBJ2-5; 8 nucleotides align to TRBD1. Specimen: blood. The CDR3 DNA is TGTGCCATAAAGGGACAGGAAGAAGAGACCCAGTACTTC. Encoded protein: CAIKGQEEETQYF.